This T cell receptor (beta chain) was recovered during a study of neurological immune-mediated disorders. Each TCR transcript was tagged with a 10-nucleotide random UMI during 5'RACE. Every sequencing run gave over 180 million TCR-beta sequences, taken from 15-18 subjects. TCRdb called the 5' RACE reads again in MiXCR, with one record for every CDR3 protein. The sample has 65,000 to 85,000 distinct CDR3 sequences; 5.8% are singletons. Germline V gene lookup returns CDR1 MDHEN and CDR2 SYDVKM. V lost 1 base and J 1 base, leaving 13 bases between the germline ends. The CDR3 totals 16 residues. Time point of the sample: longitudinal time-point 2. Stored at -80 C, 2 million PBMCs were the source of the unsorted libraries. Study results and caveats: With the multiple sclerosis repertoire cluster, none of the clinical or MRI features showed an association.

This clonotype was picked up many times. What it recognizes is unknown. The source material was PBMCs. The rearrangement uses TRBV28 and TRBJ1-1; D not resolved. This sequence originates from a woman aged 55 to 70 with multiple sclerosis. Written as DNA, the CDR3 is TGTGCCAGCAGTTTATATGGTCCGGGGTCGAACACTGAAGCTTTCTTT. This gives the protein CASSLYGPGSNTEAFF.